This is a list of T cell receptor beta chains from one sample in a study of shared clonotypes between healthy human individuals. Repertoires were generated with immunoSEQ multiplex PCR, while TCRdb's copy carries only in-frame clones and drops some. The sample carries about 1.5 million clones, 98% recorded once. Sequencing input: naive CD4+ T cells sorted from blood. All receptors come from a man aged 25 to 45 in good health. Each CDR3 is given with its conserved first and last residue. The D gene is left open where the match is weak. Clone size is given for some rows only: seen once, a few or many times, or a class if the clone is expanded.

j_gene: TRBJ2-7; v_gene: TRBV7-2; abundance: NA; d_gene: NA; CDR3nt: TGTGCCAGCAGCCCGGGGCGGGGTCGGTCAGGGGAGCAGTACTTC; CDR3aa: CASSPGRGRSGEQYF
j_gene: TRBJ2-7; v_gene: TRBV4-3; abundance: once; d_gene: TRBD2; CDR3nt: TGCGCCAGCAGCCCACATGCTAGCGGAACCTACGAGCAGTACTTC; CDR3aa: CASSPHASGTYEQYF
j_gene: TRBJ2-5; v_gene: TRBV6-6; abundance: NA; d_gene: NA; CDR3nt: TGTGCCAGCAAGTTTGGGTCGTCGGAGACCCAGTACTTC; CDR3aa: CASKFGSSETQYF
j_gene: TRBJ1-5; v_gene: TRBV19; abundance: NA; d_gene: TRBD1; CDR3nt: TGTGCCAGTAGTCCCGTACAGGGGGCTTACCGTCAGCCCCAGCATTTT; CDR3aa: CASSPVQGAYRQPQHF
j_gene: TRBJ1-1; v_gene: TRBV5-1; abundance: NA; d_gene: NA; CDR3nt: TGCGCCAGCAGCTCCGCGGGGAATAACCCTGAAGCTTTCTTT; CDR3aa: CASSSAGNNPEAFF
j_gene: TRBJ1-2; v_gene: TRBV28; abundance: NA; d_gene: TRBD1; CDR3nt: TGTGCCAGCATCCAGGGACAGGCTAAAAACTATGGCTACACCTTC; CDR3aa: CASIQGQAKNYGYTF
j_gene: TRBJ2-5; v_gene: TRBV4-1; abundance: NA; d_gene: NA; CDR3nt: TGCGCCAGCAGCCAAGCACAGCAAGAGACCCAGTACTTC; CDR3aa: CASSQAQQETQYF
j_gene: TRBJ2-5; v_gene: TRBV5-4; abundance: NA; d_gene: NA; CDR3nt: TGTGCCAGCAGCTTGGTTGGGGAAGAGACCCAGTACTTC; CDR3aa: CASSLVGEETQYF
j_gene: TRBJ2-2; v_gene: TRBV5-1; abundance: few; d_gene: TRBD2; CDR3nt: TGCGCCAGCAGCCCGGGACTAGCGGGAGGCACCGGGGAGCTGTTTTTT; CDR3aa: CASSPGLAGGTGELFF
j_gene: TRBJ1-5; v_gene: TRBV28; abundance: NA; d_gene: NA; CDR3nt: TGTGCCAGCAGTTCGCCGACAGGTCGCCACAATCAGCCCCAGCATTTT; CDR3aa: CASSSPTGRHNQPQHF
j_gene: TRBJ2-7; v_gene: TRBV5-4; abundance: NA; d_gene: NA; CDR3nt: TGTGCCAGCAGCCCGATTGGGGGACCGGTGAGCCACGAGCAGTACTTC; CDR3aa: CASSPIGGPVSHEQYF
j_gene: TRBJ2-7; v_gene: TRBV18; abundance: NA; d_gene: TRBD2; CDR3nt: TGTGCCAGCTCACCACCCAGCGGGGGGACCTACGAGCAGTACTTC; CDR3aa: CASSPPSGGTYEQYF
j_gene: TRBJ2-7; v_gene: TRBV29-1; abundance: NA; d_gene: TRBD1; CDR3nt: TGCAGCGTTGAAGACCCCGGGACAGGCAAAAGGGGCGAGCAGTACTTC; CDR3aa: CSVEDPGTGKRGEQYF
j_gene: TRBJ2-7; v_gene: TRBV28; abundance: NA; d_gene: TRBD1; CDR3nt: TGTGCCAGCAGTTCACACGGACAGGGACGGCCCTACGAGCAGTACTTC; CDR3aa: CASSSHGQGRPYEQYF
j_gene: TRBJ2-7; v_gene: TRBV5-1; abundance: NA; d_gene: NA; CDR3nt: TGCGCCAGCAGCTTGGAACAGGTTTTTCCCTACGAGCAGTACTTC; CDR3aa: CASSLEQVFPYEQYF